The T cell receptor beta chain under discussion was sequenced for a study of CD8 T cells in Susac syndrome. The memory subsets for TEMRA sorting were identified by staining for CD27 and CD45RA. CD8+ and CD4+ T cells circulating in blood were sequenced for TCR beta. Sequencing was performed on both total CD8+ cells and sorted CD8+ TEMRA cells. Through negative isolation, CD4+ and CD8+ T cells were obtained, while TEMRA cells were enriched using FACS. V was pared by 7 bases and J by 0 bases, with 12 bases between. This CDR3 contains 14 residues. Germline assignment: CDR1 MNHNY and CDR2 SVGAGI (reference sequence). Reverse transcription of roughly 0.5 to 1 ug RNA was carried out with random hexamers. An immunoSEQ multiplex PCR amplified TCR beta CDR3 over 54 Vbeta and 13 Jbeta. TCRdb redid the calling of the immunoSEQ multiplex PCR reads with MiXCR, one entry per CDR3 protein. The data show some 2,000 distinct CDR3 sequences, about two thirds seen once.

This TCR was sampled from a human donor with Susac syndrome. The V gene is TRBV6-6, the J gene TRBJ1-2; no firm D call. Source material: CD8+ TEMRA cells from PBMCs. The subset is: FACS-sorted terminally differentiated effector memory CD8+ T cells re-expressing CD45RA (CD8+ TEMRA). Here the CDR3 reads CASIPSPPNYGYTF. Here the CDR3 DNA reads TGTGCCAGCATCCCCTCGCCGCCTAACTATGGCTACACCTTC.